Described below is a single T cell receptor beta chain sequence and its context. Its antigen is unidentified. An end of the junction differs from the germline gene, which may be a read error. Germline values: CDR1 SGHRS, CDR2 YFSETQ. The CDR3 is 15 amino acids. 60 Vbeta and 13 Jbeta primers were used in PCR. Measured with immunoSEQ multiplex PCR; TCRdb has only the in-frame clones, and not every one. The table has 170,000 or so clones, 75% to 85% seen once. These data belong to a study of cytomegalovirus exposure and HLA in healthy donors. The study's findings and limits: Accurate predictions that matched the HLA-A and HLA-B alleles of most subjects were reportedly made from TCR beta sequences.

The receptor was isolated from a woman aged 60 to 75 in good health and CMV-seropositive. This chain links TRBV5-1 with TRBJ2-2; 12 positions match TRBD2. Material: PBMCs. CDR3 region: CASRLAGGQTAELFF. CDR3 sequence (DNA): TGCGCCAGCAGACTAGCGGGGGGTCAGACCGCGGAGCTGTTTTTT.